This T cell receptor (beta chain) is drawn from a study of memory CD8 T cells in hepatitis C reinfection. On the study more broadly: HCV reinfection meant a positive HCV RNA test after two negative tests at least 60 days apart. Late/post reinfection sampling occurred 12 to 24 weeks after detected reinfection.

Repertoires were generated with immunoSEQ multiplex PCR, while TCRdb's copy carries only in-frame clones and drops some. The sample lists about 50,000 clones; roughly nine tenths were seen once. Time point given: late/post reinfection, 12 to 24 weeks after detection. No in vitro expansion preceded TCR sequencing of the sorted cells. The Montreal HEPCO cohort supplied donors who inject drugs. Two donors provided sorted CD3+ CD8+ CD45RO- naive CD8 T cells at all three reinfection time points. After removal of 0 bases from V and 0 bases from J, the junction contained 6 bases not matched to a gene. CDR3 length equals 17 residues. Germline V lookup: CDR1 LGHNA, CDR2 YNFKEQ.

The TCR sequence derives from a young man with hepatitis C virus infection. Sample: naive CD8+ T cells sorted from blood. The genes are TRBV4-2 and TRBJ2-3; 7 bases match TRBD2. The DNA of the CDR3 is TGTGCCAGCAGCCAAGAACTAGCTAGCGGTAGCACAGATACGCAGTATTTT. This gives the protein CASSQELASGSTDTQYF.